This T cell receptor beta chain was sequenced during a study of T cell responses to AZD1222 COVID-19 vaccine. Study-wide findings and caveats: Among spike-specific TCRs, nearly half reportedly target unmutated variant regions. No day 14 peak samples; only post-peak repertoires were characterized. The breadth and depth of Spike-specific TCRs increased once two AZD1222 doses had been given.

Germline CDR1 is MGHDK and CDR2 is SYGVNS. Trimming took off 3 bases at V and 6 bases at J, with 18 bases between the two ends. CDR3 length: 16 residues. Sequencing was performed with immunoSEQ multiplex PCR; in TCRdb, only in-frame clones are kept and a portion is missing. The table lists about 120,000 clones, 87% of them singletons. On this clone: The antigen is unknown.

Sample: peripheral blood, taken on day 0 of AZD1222 vaccination. This clonotype originated in an adult in good health. The chain joins TRBV25-1 to TRBJ2-1; tentative D call: TRBD2 (6 bases). Written as DNA, the CDR3 is TGTGCCAGCAGTGACCCCCGTCAGGTGGGGGGCAATGAGCAGTTCTTC. Protein: CASSDPRQVGGNEQFF.